These 7 T cell receptor beta chains were sequenced from one sample in a study of T cells in Graves' hyperthyroidism and ophthalmopathy. Authors of the study amplified TCR beta CDR3 regions from RNA transcripts. The HTBI primer set served for first-round RT-PCR of the TCR CDR3. Using its own MiXCR run on the multiplex PCR reads, TCRdb lists one record per CDR3 protein. The sample contains tens of thousands of distinct CDR3 sequences, roughly 50% of which appear only once. The sample was blood. The origin of the receptors is a woman aged 45-59 years with Graves' hyperthyroidism that later progressed to Graves' ophthalmopathy.

J is TRBJ2-5 and V is TRBV12-3 or TRBV12-4, with 10 bases identical to TRBD1. CDR3 length: 13 amino acids. V lost 5 bases and J lost 5; bases outside the gene matches: 2. CDR3 DNA: TGTGCCAGCAGTCCGGGACAGGGGGAGACCCAGTACTTC. This encodes CASSPGQGETQYF.

The chain recombines TRBV12-3 or TRBV12-4 with TRBJ1-3; D call uncertain. This CDR3 is built from 11 residues. V dropped 3 bases and J dropped 8 bases, with 5 bases sitting between them. CDR3 amino acids: CASSFSYTIYF. DNA of the CDR3: TGTGCCAGCAGTTTTAGTTACACCATATATTTT.

This clonotype was recorded at least ten times. CDR3 sequence reads: CASAVYMNTEAFF. The CDR3 DNA reads as TGTGCCAGCGCCGTTTACATGAACACTGAAGCTTTCTTT. The chain couples TRBV19 to TRBJ1-1; D unresolved. The CDR3 sequence is 13 residues long. Trimming cost V 9 bases and J 0 bases, with 11 bases left between them. Germline CDR1 LNHDA, CDR2 SQIVND (reference sequence).

About this clonotype itself: The junction does not match germline at one end; this may be a read error. The chain carries TRBV4-1 and TRBJ2-7; D unclear. This CDR3 has 15 residues. CDR1 is MGHRA and CDR2 is YSYEKL in the germline V gene. Here the CDR3 reads CASSQGPGGAYGQYF. CDR3 DNA sequence: TGCGCCAGCAGCCAAGGGCCTGGCGGTGCCTACGGGCAGTACTTC.

This clonotype was seen many times. The chain couples TRBV20-1 to TRBJ2-7; 7 bases agree with TRBD2. The CDR3 covers 14 residues. V lost 4 bases to trimming and J lost 0 bases; unmatched junction nucleotides: 6. The germline V gene encodes CDR1 DFQATT and CDR2 SNEGSKA (reference sequence). Here the CDR3 DNA reads TGCAGTGCTACCTCGGGGGGAACCTCCTACGAGCAGTACTTC. It specifies CSATSGGTSYEQYF.

This clonotype occurred many times. The V call is TRBV6-5, the J call TRBJ2-7, with 11 bases aligning to TRBD2. Germline V lookup: CDR1 MNHEY, CDR2 SVGAGI. The length of the CDR3 is 15 residues. V lost 5 bases, J lost 4 bases, and 7 bases stayed unmatched. The CDR3 here is CASSERLAGSYEQYF. CDR3 DNA sequence: TGTGCCAGCAGTGAACGACTAGCGGGATCATACGAGCAGTACTTC.

This clonotype was recorded many times. V and J are TRBV11-2 and TRBJ2-2; D unresolved. The CDR3 has 14 amino acids. Germline CDR1 reads SGHAT; CDR2 reads FQNNGV. V lost 1 base, J lost 2 bases, and 5 bases lay in between. CDR3 in amino acids: CASSLGPNTGELFF. CDR3 coding DNA: TGTGCCAGCAGCTTAGGCCCTAACACCGGGGAGCTGTTTTTT.